This is a list of T cell receptor beta chains from one sample in a study of neoadjuvant anti-PD-1 for oral cavity cancer. Sequencing was performed with immunoSEQ multiplex PCR; in TCRdb, only in-frame clones are kept and a portion is missing. The sample includes about 23,000 clones, around a quarter of them seen just once. The sequences come from tumor tissue, collected after nivolumab (anti-PD-1) treatment. Receptors originate from a person between 35 and 79 years old with oral cavity squamous cell carcinoma. Each CDR3 is given with its conserved first and last residue. The D gene is left open where the match is weak. Only part of the rows carry a size: once, few, many, or a class if the clone is expanded.

clone_size j_call v_call d_call cdr3_aa cdr3_nt
. TRBJ1-5 TRBV5-6 TRBD1 CASSRGQGFRQPQHF TGTGCCAGCAGCCGGGGACAGGGATTCCGTCAGCCCCAGCATTTT
. TRBJ2-7 TRBV2 . CASSARDGYYEQYF TGTGCCAGCAGTGCGAGGGACGGATACTACGAGCAGTACTTC
few TRBJ2-5 TRBV7-6 . CASSRDQRETQYF TGTGCCAGCAGTCGTGACCAGAGGGAGACCCAGTACTTC
. TRBJ1-2 TRBV2 . CASSDIYRVSDLYGYTF TGTGCCAGCAGTGATATTTATAGGGTATCCGATCTCTATGGCTACACCTTC
. TRBJ1-2 TRBV18 . CASSPGDRMGYGYTF TGTGCCAGCTCACCGGGGGACCGAATGGGCTATGGCTACACCTTC
few TRBJ2-7 TRBV11-2 . CASRSLGQLTYEQYF TGTGCCAGCAGGTCCCTTGGCCAGCTAACCTACGAGCAGTACTTC
. TRBJ1-2 TRBV5-6 TRBD1 CASSLATGGGYTF TGTGCCAGCAGCTTGGCCACAGGGGGTGGCTACACCTTC
medium-sized TRBJ2-1 TRBV25-1 . CASNAGNEQFF TGTGCCAGCAATGCCGGGAATGAGCAGTTCTTC
few TRBJ2-5 TRBV7-2 . CASSLQETQYF TGTGCCAGCAGCCTCCAAGAGACCCAGTACTTC
many TRBJ2-7 TRBV5-1 TRBD2 CASSFRGLAGGRSYEQYF TGCGCCAGCAGCTTCCGAGGACTAGCGGGAGGGCGGAGCTACGAGCAGTACTTC
. TRBJ2-1 TRBV28 . CASSFGRGVRGPYNEQFF TGTGCCAGCAGTTTCGGGAGGGGTGTAAGGGGGCCCTACAATGAGCAGTTCTTC
few TRBJ2-1 TRBV9 TRBD2 CASSVGLAGGFYNEQFF TGTGCCAGCAGCGTAGGGTTAGCGGGAGGTTTCTACAATGAGCAGTTCTTC
. TRBJ2-7 TRBV27 TRBD2 CASRIRLAAREQYF TGTGCCAGCAGAATCAGACTAGCGGCTAGAGAGCAGTACTTC
medium-sized TRBJ1-2 TRBV5-1 TRBD1 CASSLMSGGAYGYTF TGCGCCAGCAGCTTGATGTCAGGGGGCGCATATGGCTACACCTTC
few TRBJ1-1 TRBV12-5 . CATEGVGTEAFF TGTGCTACTGAAGGGGTAGGGACTGAAGCTTTCTTT
. TRBJ1-1 TRBV10-2 TRBD1 CAGGNRGGTEAFF TGCGCCGGAGGGAACAGGGGAGGCACTGAAGCTTTCTTT
few TRBJ1-2 TRBV7-9 . CASSSQGFDGYTF TGTGCCAGCAGTTCCCAGGGGTTTGATGGCTACACCTTC
. TRBJ2-1 TRBV6-5 . CASSYRGASYNEQFF TGTGCCAGCAGTTATCGTGGGGCAAGCTACAATGAGCAGTTCTTC
. TRBJ1-2 TRBV18 TRBD1 CASSPEGQSYGYTF TGTGCCAGCTCACCGGAGGGACAGTCCTATGGCTACACCTTC
once TRBJ1-5 TRBV6-5 TRBD1 CASSYTGDQPQHF TGTGCCAGCAGTTACACAGGGGATCAGCCCCAGCATTTT
. TRBJ1-2 TRBV2 . CASSEGRTDGYTF TGTGCCAGCAGTGAAGGGCGGACTGATGGCTACACCTTC
. TRBJ1-1 TRBV28 . CASSLWTGQGTEAFF TGTGCCAGCAGTTTATGGACAGGCCAAGGGACTGAAGCTTTCTTT
few TRBJ1-1 TRBV5-1 TRBD1 CASSIRQGANTEAFF TGCGCCAGCAGCATACGACAGGGCGCGAACACTGAAGCTTTCTTT
few TRBJ1-1 TRBV29-1 . CSARENTEAFF TGCAGCGCCCGGGAGAACACTGAAGCTTTCTTT
few TRBJ2-2 TRBV7-3 . CASSPTPGVQTGELFF TGTGCCAGCAGCCCAACTCCAGGGGTTCAGACCGGGGAGCTGTTTTTT
. TRBJ2-3 TRBV5-1 TRBD1 CASSVTGGADTQYF TGCGCCAGCAGCGTCACAGGGGGCGCAGATACGCAGTATTTT
many TRBJ2-3 TRBV9 TRBD1 CASSLQGWGTGAADTQYF TGTGCCAGCAGCCTCCAAGGGTGGGGGACAGGGGCCGCCGATACGCAGTATTTT
. TRBJ1-6 TRBV4-1 . CASSQGGGLNSPLHF TGCGCCAGCAGCCAAGGGGGGGGGCTAAATTCACCCCTCCACTTT
few TRBJ1-4 TRBV5-1 . CASSQLGLGEEKLFF TGCGCCAGCAGCCAATTGGGGTTAGGTGAAGAAAAACTGTTTTTT
few TRBJ2-7 TRBV7-8 . CASSLRTPSYEQYF TGTGCCAGCAGCCTTAGGACGCCTTCCTACGAGCAGTACTTC
. TRBJ2-1 TRBV19 . CASRPGNYYNEQFF TGTGCCAGTAGGCCCGGGAACTACTACAATGAGCAGTTCTTC
. TRBJ1-2 TRBV27 . CASSSTHKTYGYTF TGTGCCAGCAGTTCTACTCACAAGACCTATGGCTACACCTTC
. TRBJ2-3 TRBV7-3 TRBD1 CASSFSGGGWTDTQYF TGTGCCAGCAGCTTCTCAGGGGGCGGATGGACAGATACGCAGTATTTT
. TRBJ1-4 TRBV18 . CASSPAGDIGEKLFF TGTGCCAGCTCCCCCGCCGGGGACATTGGAGAAAAACTGTTTTTT
many TRBJ2-1 TRBV12-2 . CASRLEVVAGFGNEQFF TGTGCAAGTCGCTTAGAGGTAGTAGCGGGATTTGGGAATGAGCAGTTCTTC
few TRBJ2-2 TRBV5-3 . CARRTRQNTGELFF TGTGCCAGAAGGACCCGACAGAACACCGGGGAGCTGTTTTTT
. TRBJ1-1 TRBV14 . CASSQVGGTEAFF TGTGCCAGCAGCCAAGTGGGGGGCACTGAAGCTTTCTTT
. TRBJ1-5 TRBV5-4 . CASSSLRQAPNQPQHF TGTGCCAGCAGCTCCTTAAGACAGGCCCCCAATCAGCCCCAGCATTTT
. TRBJ2-2 TRBV2 TRBD2 CASSALAGAGELFF TGTGCCAGCAGTGCACTAGCGGGGGCCGGGGAGCTGTTTTTT
. TRBJ1-1 TRBV6-1 . CASESFGGDTEAFF TGTGCCAGCGAATCCTTCGGGGGTGACACTGAAGCTTTCTTT
. TRBJ2-1 TRBV28 . CASSLTSLRNNEQFF TGTGCCAGCAGTCTCACTAGTTTGCGGAACAATGAGCAGTTCTTC
. TRBJ1-4 TRBV7-9 TRBD1 CASSPPDRGTEKLFF TGTGCCAGCAGCCCCCCGGACAGGGGCACTGAAAAACTGTTTTTT
. TRBJ2-2 TRBV7-9 . CASSLGVNYGGTNTGELFF TGTGCCAGCAGCTTAGGCGTGAATTATGGGGGAACGAACACCGGGGAGCTGTTTTTT